The 21 T cell receptor beta chains below all came from one sample that was sequenced in a study of cytomegalovirus exposure and HLA in healthy donors. PCR employed 60 Vbeta and 13 Jbeta primers. Sequencing was performed with immunoSEQ multiplex PCR; in TCRdb, only in-frame clones are kept and a portion is missing. Of some 180,000 clones listed, about four fifths are singletons. The sample was PBMCs. The origin of the receptors is a female donor in good health and CMV-seronegative.

This clone was seen a handful of times. V is TRBV4-2 and J is TRBJ1-1; a weak D match, TRBD1 (5 bases). Per germline, CDR1 LGHNA and CDR2 YNFKEQ. The V gene lost 0 bases and the J gene lost 0 bases, with 11 bases spanning the gap. The CDR3 runs 16 residues. In DNA, the CDR3 is TGTGCCAGCAGCCAAGAACGGGGGAGTTTGAACACTGAAGCTTTCTTT. This sequence encodes CASSQERGSLNTEAFF.

The chain recombines TRBV11-2 with TRBJ1-1; no definite D call. CDR1 is SGHAT and CDR2 is FQNNGV in the germline V gene. The V end was cut by 1 base, the J end by 1 base, with 4 bases between. The CDR3 spans 13 residues. CDR3 bases: TGTGCCAGCAGCTTAGGAGGGAACACTGAAGCTTTCTTT. The encoded protein is CASSLGGNTEAFF.

The chain uses TRBV5-1 and TRBJ1-4; no definite D call. Trimming removed 1 base from V and 4 bases from J, with 11 bases in between. Germline V CDR1 and CDR2: SGHRS, YFSETQ. The CDR3 runs to 15 residues. Here the CDR3 DNA reads TGCGCCAGCAGCTTGTTGTTGGGAGGTAATGAAAAACTGTTTTTT. Its protein product is CASSLLLGGNEKLFF.

The chain carries TRBV27 and TRBJ2-7; TRBD2 aligns across 7 bases. The CDR3 covers 17 residues. CDR1 and CDR2 (germline): MNHEY, SMNVEV (reference sequence). J lost 3 bases, V lost 6 bases, and 17 bases had no gene match. The CDR3, as DNA: TGTGCCAGCAGCCCTAACTGGGGGGGGGAGAATGGCTACGAGCAGTACTTC. Amino acid sequence: CASSPNWGGENGYEQYF.

The gene calls are TRBV2 and TRBJ1-5, with D maybe TRBD1 (5 bases). The CDR3 is 15 amino acids. V was pared by 7 bases and J by 11 bases, with 24 bases between. Germline-derived CDR1 and CDR2 are SNHLY and FYNNEI. The CDR3: CASTERGNGGFAQHF. The DNA for the CDR3 is TGTGCCAGCACCGAACGAGGGAACGGGGGTTTTGCCCAGCATTTT.

This chain connects TRBV18 to TRBJ2-1; 7 bases align to TRBD2. The germline CDR1 and CDR2 sequences are KGHSH and LQKENI. CDR3 length: 15 residues. With 2 bases clipped from V and 1 base from J, the junction kept 2 bases outside the gene matches. The CDR3 is CASSPNSGSYNEQFF. CDR3 DNA sequence: TGTGCCAGCTCACCAAATAGCGGGTCCTACAATGAGCAGTTCTTC.

This CDR3 is CASSLELAGGIGELFF. The CDR3 nucleotides read TGCGCCAGCAGCTTGGAACTAGCGGGAGGAATCGGGGAGCTGTTTTTT. The chain couples TRBV5-1 to TRBJ2-2, with TRBD2 matching 12 bases. V was pared by 0 bases and J by 7 bases, with 4 bases of the junction left unmatched. This CDR3 comprises 16 residues. In germline, CDR1 is SGHRS, CDR2 YFSETQ.

V and J are TRBV5-1 and TRBJ1-1; possible D gene TRBD1, 5 bases. The germline V gene has CDR1 SGHRS and CDR2 YFSETQ. The V end lost 4 bases, the J end lost 3 bases, and 13 bases lay between the germline ends. This CDR3 is 14 amino acids long. The CDR3 coding sequence is TGCGCCAGCAGCAAACTGACGGGGGACACTGAAGCTTTCTTT. Its protein product is CASSKLTGDTEAFF. The whole variable domain, filled in from reference TRBV5-1 and TRBJ1-1, reads KAGVTQTPRYLIKTRGQQVTLSCSPISGHRSVSWYQQTPGQGLQFLFEYFSETQRNKGNFPGRFSGRQFSNSRSEMNVSTLELGDSALYLCASSKLTGDTEAFFGQGTRLTVV.

V and J are TRBV11-3 and TRBJ2-7, with TRBD2 as a possible D gene (7 bases). The germline CDR1 and CDR2 sequences are SGHNT and YENEEA. Trimming left V 2 bases short and J 5 bases short, with 16 bases between. The CDR3 totals 15 residues. CDR3 nucleotides: TGTGCCAGCAGCTTAAGGGGGGGCCTTACCAACGAGCAGTACTTC. Translating it yields CASSLRGGLTNEQYF.

The CDR3 sequence: CASSLEPLAGRARTDTQYF. In DNA form, the CDR3 reads TGTGCCAGCAGCTTAGAACCTCTAGCGGGAAGGGCTCGCACAGATACGCAGTATTTT. The V call is TRBV7-2, the J call TRBJ2-3; the match to TRBD2 covers 9 bases. CDR3 size: 19 residues. V lost 1 base to trimming and J lost 1 base; unmatched junction nucleotides: 12. Germline V gene lookup returns CDR1 SGHTA and CDR2 FQGNSA.

This clone was seen a single time. The V gene is TRBV27, the J gene TRBJ1-3; perhaps TRBD1 as D (5 bases). Trimming removed 8 bases at V and 1 base at J, with 12 bases between. Germline CDR1 MNHEY, CDR2 SMNVEV (reference sequence). The CDR3 is made up of 14 amino acids. DNA for the CDR3: TGTGCCAGCGGGGCAGGGCTTTCTGGAAACACCATATATTTT. Translated: CASGAGLSGNTIYF.

This clone was counted only a few times. The V call is TRBV6-6, the J call TRBJ2-3; 10 bases line up with TRBD2. The J segment lost 2 bases and the V segment lost 4 bases, leaving 6 bases of the junction unmatched. Germline V lookup: CDR1 MNHNY, CDR2 SVGAGI (reference sequence). The CDR3 has 16 amino acids. CDR3 nucleotides: TGTGCCAGCAGTTTCCGACTAGCGGGTTCCACAGATACGCAGTATTTT. Protein product: CASSFRLAGSTDTQYF.

The chain carries TRBV2 and TRBJ2-1; possibly TRBD2 for D (5 bases). Germline V gene lookup returns CDR1 SNHLY and CDR2 FYNNEI. Trimming removed 1 base at V and 0 bases at J, with 10 bases between. The CDR3 has 16 residues. The CDR3 bases are TGTGCCAGCAGTGAAGAGGAGGCATCCTCCTACAATGAGCAGTTCTTC. Its translation: CASSEEEASSYNEQFF.

The rearrangement joins TRBV9 to TRBJ2-7; maybe TRBD2 (6 bases). Trimming cost V 4 bases and J 7 bases, with 9 bases left between them. Germline V gene data show CDR1 as SGDLS and CDR2 as YYNGEE. The CDR3 sequence is 11 residues long. In DNA form, the CDR3 reads TGTGCCAGCAGCTCAGGAGGGGAGCAGTACTTC. Amino acids: CASSSGGEQYF.

The J gene is TRBJ2-7, the V gene TRBV19; unclear D gene. Germline CDR1 reads LNHDA; CDR2 reads SQIVND (reference sequence). The CDR3 has 13 residues. The V gene lost 3 bases and the J gene lost 2 bases, with 8 bases spanning the gap. The CDR3 sequence is CASSMGITYEQYF. In DNA form, the CDR3 reads TGTGCCAGTAGTATGGGCATTACCTACGAGCAGTACTTC.

The sample holds one count of this clone. The chain has TRBV4-2 and TRBJ1-1; 11 bases line up with TRBD1. The length of the CDR3 is 14 residues. CDR1 and CDR2 (germline): LGHNA, YNFKEQ. The ends lost 5 bases at V and 4 bases at J; junction bases unmatched: 3. CDR3 nucleotide sequence: TGTGCCAGCAGCTCCGGGACAGGGGGCACTGAAGCTTTCTTT. Amino acids: CASSSGTGGTEAFF.

This clone appeared many times. As DNA, the CDR3 is TGTGCCATCCTAGCGGGGCACCTGAATGAGCAGTTCTTC. It encodes CAILAGHLNEQFF. This chain connects TRBV10-3 to TRBJ2-1, with TRBD2 matching over 9 bases. Trimming cost V 8 bases and J 7 bases; bases outside gene matches: 6. The CDR3 has 13 amino acids. Germline CDR1 and CDR2: ENHRY and SYGVKD.

The chain is built from TRBV30 and TRBJ1-4, with 7 positions matching TRBD1. This CDR3 has 14 amino acids. V trimming: 4 bases; J trimming: 4 bases; junction bases outside the gene matches: 6. Germline CDR1 is GTSNPN and CDR2 is SVGIG (reference sequence). CDR3 in DNA: TGTGCCTGGAACAAAGGGGGCCTTAATGAAAAACTGTTTTTT. It is translated as CAWNKGGLNEKLFF.

The chain joins TRBV6-6 to TRBJ1-4; 9 bases map to TRBD1. The V and J ends lost 10 bases and 8 bases, in that order; junction bases with no gene match: 14. The germline CDR1 and CDR2 sequences are MNHNY and SVGAGI (reference sequence). The CDR3 runs to 15 residues. For the CDR3, the DNA is TGTGCCACGGGACAGGGAAACCCGGCAAAGGAAAAACTGTTTTTT. Its protein product is CATGQGNPAKEKLFF.

This clone has a single count. This chain uses TRBV11-2 with TRBJ1-1; D gene uncertain. V dropped 5 bases and J dropped 4 bases, with 14 bases sitting between them. Germline V gives CDR1 SGHAT, CDR2 FQNNGV. The CDR3 covers 14 residues. CDR3 residues: CASSQRERGTEAFF. In DNA, the CDR3 is TGTGCCAGCAGCCAAAGGGAGAGAGGCACTGAAGCTTTCTTT.

The rearrangement links TRBV27 to TRBJ1-1, with D unclear. The CDR3 is 14 amino acids. Trimming removed 3 bases from V and 6 bases from J, with 14 bases in between. Germline CDR1 and CDR2: MNHEY and SMNVEV (reference sequence). CDR3 protein: CASSFGWGAPEAFF. CDR3 in DNA: TGTGCCAGCAGTTTTGGGTGGGGAGCTCCTGAAGCTTTCTTT.